This T cell receptor (beta chain) is from a study of blood T cell repertoires in COVID-19. Study-level background: The origin of the acute and convalescent COVID-19 samples was the United States, Italy and Spain. Sources were T cells, B-cell-depleted T cells, or PBMCs; the material itself was cDNA or gDNA.

The CDR3 extends over 15 amino acids. The germline gives CDR1 LNHDA, CDR2 SQIVND (reference sequence). V trimming: 6 bases; J trimming: 0 bases; junction bases outside the gene matches: 7. Per the authors' pipeline: Reference gene primer amplification gave estimated nucleated cell counts. The repertoire was sequenced with immunoSEQ multiplex PCR; TCRdb's copy has only in-frame clones and lacks some. The D gene and trimming were derived from the DNA, and the V and J assignments and clone size from that table. The repertoire consists of approximately 160,000 clones, with around four fifths occurring once and the leading ten covering 2.5% to 3.5%. This clone was recorded only once.

The chain couples TRBV19 to TRBJ1-2, with 7 nucleotides matching TRBD1. The clonotype comes from a man between 65 and 85 years old with acute or convalescent COVID-19. The sample comprised peripheral blood. CDR3 sequence: CASSHRGLTNYGYTF. The CDR3 DNA follows: TGTGCCAGTAGCCACAGGGGACTCACTAACTATGGCTACACCTTC.